The 32 T cell receptor beta chains given below trace back to one sample, sequenced in a study of cytomegalovirus exposure and HLA in healthy donors. PCR employed 60 Vbeta and 13 Jbeta primers. Data came from immunoSEQ multiplex PCR; TCRdb stores just in-frame clones and leaves some out. The sample has around 140,000 clones; around 85% are singletons. The sequencing input was PBMCs. All receptors derive from a woman aged 30 to 39 in good health and CMV-seronegative.

The chain combines TRBV4-1 with TRBJ1-6, with 7 bases identical to TRBD1. V shed 7 bases and J 2 bases; nucleotides not matched to a gene: 8. Germline loops: CDR1 MGHRA, CDR2 YSYEKL. This CDR3 is 16 amino acids long. The CDR3 sequence is CASNGQAVTYNSPLHF. The CDR3 nucleotides read TGCGCCAGCAACGGACAGGCCGTGACCTATAATTCACCCCTCCACTTT.

The V call is TRBV5-1, the J call TRBJ1-1, with 9 bases identical to TRBD1. Trimming removed 3 bases from V and 5 bases from J; junction bases left unmatched: 11. Germline V lookup: CDR1 SGHRS, CDR2 YFSETQ. The CDR3 runs 16 residues. The CDR3 nucleotides read TGCGCCAGCAGCTCGGAGCAACCGGGACAGGGAACTGAAGCTTTCTTT. Its protein product is CASSSEQPGQGTEAFF. The whole variable domain, filled in from reference TRBV5-1 and TRBJ1-1, reads KAGVTQTPRYLIKTRGQQVTLSCSPISGHRSVSWYQQTPGQGLQFLFEYFSETQRNKGNFPGRFSGRQFSNSRSEMNVSTLELGDSALYLCASSSEQPGQGTEAFFGQGTRLTVV.

The chain links TRBV7-2 to TRBJ1-5, with no clear D. The CDR3 covers 14 residues. The germline CDR1 and CDR2 sequences are SGHTA and FQGNSA. V was pared by 5 bases and J by 2 bases, with 10 bases between. DNA for the CDR3: TGTGCCAGCAGCCAACAGTGGGGCAATCAGCCCCAGCATTTT. Residues: CASSQQWGNQPQHF.

The chain uses TRBV6-1 and TRBJ2-1; 11 nucleotides match TRBD2. The length of the CDR3 is 14 residues. From germline, CDR1 is MNHNS and CDR2 SASEGT. V lost 10 bases to trimming and J lost 3 bases; unmatched junction nucleotides: 5. For the CDR3, the DNA is TGTGCCACGGTACTAGCGGGGGACTACAATGAGCAGTTCTTC. Its protein is CATVLAGDYNEQFF.

The J gene is TRBJ1-2, the V gene TRBV9; no definite D call. Germline CDR1 SGDLS, CDR2 YYNGEE. The CDR3 covers 12 residues. Trimming left V 4 bases short and J 4 bases short, with 8 bases between. CDR3 amino acids: CASSPLSYGYTF. The CDR3 bases are TGTGCCAGCAGCCCCCTTTCCTATGGCTACACCTTC.

This chain uses TRBV18 with TRBJ1-2; D remains unclear. Germline V gene lookup returns CDR1 KGHSH and CDR2 LQKENI. The CDR3 has 15 amino acids. Trimming stripped 1 base from V and 4 bases from J, with 13 bases between. CDR3 coding DNA: TGTGCCAGCTCACCACTGAGGGAGGGAGGCTATGGCTACACCTTC. Translating gives CASSPLREGGYGYTF. The whole variable domain, filled in from reference TRBV18 and TRBJ1-2, reads NAGVMQNPRHLVRRRGQEARLRCSPMKGHSHVYWYRQLPEEGLKFMVYLQKENIIDESGMPKERFSAEFPKEGPSILRIQQVVRGDSAAYFCASSPLREGGYGYTFGSGTRLTVV.

The rearrangement links TRBV6-6 to TRBJ1-1; possibly TRBD1 for D (6 bases). The CDR3 sequence is 14 residues long. The V gene lost 8 bases and the J gene lost 1 base, with 14 bases spanning the gap. Germline loops: CDR1 MNHNY, CDR2 SVGAGI (reference sequence). CDR3 DNA: TGTGCCAGCCACCTCCAGGGGCGGAACACTGAAGCTTTCTTT. Translated, it gives CASHLQGRNTEAFF.

The chain couples TRBV30 to TRBJ2-5; D unclear. This CDR3 contains 13 residues. The germline CDR1 and CDR2 sequences are GTSNPN and SVGIG (reference sequence). Trimming removed 0 bases from V and 1 base from J, with 6 bases in between. The CDR3 here is CAWSVQSQETQYF. The CDR3 DNA reads TGTGCCTGGAGTGTACAAAGCCAAGAGACCCAGTACTTC. The variable domain in full, completed from reference TRBV30 and TRBJ2-5, reads SQTIHQWPATLVQPVGSPLSLECTVEGTSNPNLYWYRQAAGRGLQLLFYSVGIGQISSEVPQNLSASRPQDRQFILSSKKLLLSDSGFYLCAWSVQSQETQYFGPGTRLLVL.

Comments on this clone: At one end, the junction sequence differs from germline, possibly due to a read error. This chain joins TRBV7-2 and TRBJ2-1; 11 bases match TRBD2. Germline V gives CDR1 SGHTA, CDR2 FQGNSA. This CDR3 region has 16 residues. This CDR3 reads CACRPTSGGSYNEQFF. The DNA of the CDR3 is TGTGCCTGCAGACCCACTAGCGGGGGCTCCTACAATGAGCAGTTCTTC.

The J gene is TRBJ2-1, the V gene TRBV5-4, with TRBD2 matching 11 bases. Germline V gives CDR1 SGHNT, CDR2 YYREEE (reference sequence). V lost 4 bases to trimming and J lost 2 bases; unmatched junction nucleotides: 5. CDR3 length equals 16 residues. The CDR3 reads CASSVLAGGPYNEQFF. CDR3 in DNA: TGTGCCAGCAGCGTCCTAGCGGGGGGACCCTACAATGAGCAGTTCTTC.

The chain has TRBV5-4 and TRBJ1-6; the match to TRBD1 covers 8 bases. This CDR3 has 14 amino acids. Trimming removed 5 bases from V and 10 bases from J; junction bases left unmatched: 8. In germline, CDR1 is SGHNT, CDR2 YYREEE (reference sequence). The chain's CDR3 is CASRAGTGISPLHF. CDR3 nucleotides: TGTGCCAGCAGGGCCGGGACAGGTATCTCACCCCTCCACTTT. Full variable domain (remainder filled in from reference TRBV5-4 and TRBJ1-6): ETGVTQSPTHLIKTRGQQVTLRCSSQSGHNTVSWYQQALGQGPQFIFQYYREEENGRGNFPPRFSGLQFPNYSSELNVNALELDDSALYLCASRAGTGISPLHFGNGTRLTVT.

This chain links TRBV6-5 with TRBJ2-7; 7 nucleotides line up with TRBD1. CDR3 length equals 14 residues. J lost 2 bases, V lost 2 bases, and 3 bases had no gene match. Germline V gives CDR1 MNHEY, CDR2 SVGAGI. The CDR3: CASSYLTGPYEQYF. CDR3 coding DNA: TGTGCCAGCAGTTACCTGACAGGGCCCTACGAGCAGTACTTC.

The chain couples TRBV18 to TRBJ2-6; D is undetermined. From germline, CDR1 is KGHSH and CDR2 LQKENI. Trimming took 6 bases from V and 0 from J, leaving 6 bases between them. The CDR3 runs 14 residues. The chain's CDR3 is CASSEYSGANVLTF. The CDR3 DNA follows: TGTGCCAGCTCTGAGTACTCTGGGGCCAACGTCCTGACTTTC.

The rearrangement uses TRBV5-6 and TRBJ1-2, with a tentative D call TRBD1 (6 bases). The CDR3 has 15 amino acids. V was pared by 0 bases and J by 6 bases, with 15 bases between. Germline CDR1 is SGHDT and CDR2 is YYEEEE. The CDR3 nucleotides read TGTGCCAGCAGCTTGGTAGGGGGAGTGGGAGATGGCTACACCTTC. Protein: CASSLVGGVGDGYTF.

This clone was counted only a few times. The rearrangement joins TRBV11-3 to TRBJ2-3, with 11 bases that match TRBD2. From germline, CDR1 is SGHNT and CDR2 YENEEA. Unmatched junction bases numbered 10, after V lost 4 bases and J lost 1 base. CDR3 length: 18 residues. DNA for the CDR3: TGTGCCAGCAGCTCTCGCACTAGCGGGGGTAGAGGCACAGATACGCAGTATTTT. The encoded protein is CASSSRTSGGRGTDTQYF. Full variable domain (missing parts from reference TRBV11-3 and TRBJ2-3): EAGVVQSPRYKIIEKKQPVAFWCNPISGHNTLYWYLQNLGQGPELLIRYENEEAVDDSQLPKDRFSAERLKGVDSTLKIQPAELGDSAVYLCASSSRTSGGRGTDTQYFGPGTRLTVL.

The J gene is TRBJ1-2, the V gene TRBV30; 8 nucleotides align to TRBD1. In germline, CDR1 is GTSNPN, CDR2 SVGIG (reference sequence). This CDR3 comprises 13 residues. V lost 3 bases to trimming and J lost 7 bases; unmatched junction nucleotides: 7. CDR3 protein: CAWRAGGGSGYTF. The CDR3 DNA follows: TGTGCCTGGAGGGCAGGGGGCGGGTCTGGCTACACCTTC.

CDR3 amino acids: CASSPPRAGGPIYEQYF. CDR3 bases: TGTGCCAGCTCACCACCCAGAGCGGGAGGGCCAATCTACGAGCAGTACTTC. The chain carries TRBV18 and TRBJ2-7, with 10 bases identical to TRBD2. This CDR3 comprises 17 residues. Germline loops: CDR1 KGHSH, CDR2 LQKENI. J was trimmed by 3 bases and V by 0 bases; bases with no gene match: 8.

As DNA, the CDR3 is TGTGCCACTATCCGCGGGAGAGCGAACACCGGGGAGCTGTTTTTT. Translation: CATIRGRANTGELFF. The chain has TRBV6-1 and TRBJ2-2; 7 positions agree with TRBD2. Germline V gene lookup returns CDR1 MNHNS and CDR2 SASEGT. This CDR3 is built from 15 residues. The ends lost 10 bases at V and 0 bases at J; junction bases unmatched: 8.

Here the CDR3 reads CASSLDSGSYEQYF. The CDR3 coding sequence is TGTGCCAGCAGTTTGGATAGCGGGAGTTATGAGCAGTACTTC. The chain employs TRBV28 and TRBJ2-5; 9 positions match TRBD2. CDR3 length equals 14 residues. Trimming cost V 3 bases and J 11 bases; bases outside gene matches: 10. Germline CDR1 is MDHEN and CDR2 is SYDVKM.

This clone was seen a single time. The gene calls are TRBV30 and TRBJ1-2; D is undetermined. Germline CDR1 is GTSNPN and CDR2 is SVGIG (reference sequence). CDR3 length: 14 amino acids. Trimming took 2 bases from V and 6 from J, leaving 16 bases between them. The CDR3 reads CAWSPLSQRNGYTF. CDR3 DNA sequence: TGTGCCTGGAGTCCCTTATCACAGAGAAATGGCTACACCTTC.

This chain joins TRBV30 and TRBJ2-5; 11 nucleotides match TRBD1. The CDR3 totals 13 residues. The ends lost 8 bases at V and 5 bases at J; junction bases unmatched: 7. The V gene's germline CDR1 is GTSNPN and CDR2 SVGIG (reference sequence). The CDR3 bases are TGTGCCCGGACCGGGACAGGGGGGGAGACCCAGTACTTC. Translation: CARTGTGGETQYF.

The rearrangement uses TRBV28 and TRBJ2-1, with a weak D call TRBD1 (5 bases). Between the trimmed V and J ends, which lost 7 bases and 9 bases, there was a span of 13 bases. There are 12 residues in the CDR3. Germline V gene lookup returns CDR1 MDHEN and CDR2 SYDVKM. DNA for the CDR3: TGTGCCAGCATACCCTCAGGGTTTGAGCAGTTCTTC. Protein sequence: CASIPSGFEQFF.

V is TRBV19 and J is TRBJ1-4; D call uncertain. Trimming removed 5 bases from V and 6 bases from J, with 13 bases in between. In germline, CDR1 is LNHDA, CDR2 SQIVND (reference sequence). The CDR3 extends over 14 amino acids. The DNA for the CDR3 is TGTGCCAGTAGTTGGGCCCTGGGAGATGAAAAACTGTTTTTT. Protein: CASSWALGDEKLFF.

The chain has TRBV29-1 and TRBJ2-6; no clear D. Germline V gene sequence: CDR1 SQVTM, CDR2 ANQGSEA. V was pared by 2 bases and J by 0 bases, with 8 bases between. The CDR3 loop spans 15 amino acids. The CDR3 spells CSVELVSSGANVLTF. CDR3 sequence (DNA): TGCAGCGTTGAACTCGTTAGCTCTGGGGCCAACGTCCTGACTTTC.

This clone was picked up a small number of times. The J gene is TRBJ2-7, the V gene TRBV2; D may be TRBD2 (6 bases). Per the germline V gene, CDR1 is SNHLY and CDR2 is FYNNEI. Trimming took off 7 bases at V and 5 bases at J, with 9 bases between the two ends. The CDR3 has 11 amino acids. CDR3 coding DNA: TGTGCCAGCATGACTAGAGACGAGCAGTACTTC. Translating gives CASMTRDEQYF.

This clone was observed a handful of times. The chain joins TRBV6-4 to TRBJ2-4; 12 bases are a match to TRBD2. Per the germline V gene, CDR1 is MRHNA and CDR2 is SNTAGT. The CDR3 contains 14 residues. V shed 4 bases, J shed 8 bases, and the junction held 3 bases outside the gene matches. The CDR3 reads CASSASGGADIQYF. The CDR3 DNA sequence: TGTGCCAGCAGTGCTAGCGGGGGGGCGGACATTCAGTACTTC.

The CDR3 coding sequence is TGTGCCAGCAGCGTGCGGGGGACCCTCTCCTACGAGCAGTACTTC. It translates to CASSVRGTLSYEQYF. The chain employs TRBV9 and TRBJ2-7; 7 bases align to TRBD2. This CDR3 is built from 15 residues. Germline V gene data show CDR1 as SGDLS and CDR2 as YYNGEE. The J segment lost 0 bases and the V segment lost 2 bases, leaving 5 bases of the junction unmatched.

This clone is a singleton in its sample. The genes are TRBV28 and TRBJ2-7, with TRBD1 matching 7 bases. Germline lookup yields CDR1 MDHEN and CDR2 SYDVKM. The CDR3 has 14 amino acids. Unmatched junction bases numbered 12, after V lost 7 bases and J lost 6 bases. DNA for the CDR3: TGTGCCAGCATTAACAGGGGTCCGCCACCCGAGCAGTACTTC. Amino acids: CASINRGPPPEQYF. The complete variable domain, with remaining parts taken from reference TRBV28 and TRBJ2-7, reads DVKVTQSSRYLVKRTGEKVFLECVQDMDHENMFWYRQDPGLGLRLIYFSYDVKMKEKGDIPEGYSVSREKKERFSLILESASTNQTSMYLCASINRGPPPEQYFGPGTRLTVT.

The CDR3 is CASSFSGLETQYF. The CDR3 nucleotides read TGTGCCAGCAGTTTCAGCGGGTTGGAGACCCAGTACTTC. This chain uses TRBV2 with TRBJ2-5, with a tentative D call TRBD2 (6 bases). The V gene lost 5 bases and the J gene lost 5 bases, with 12 bases spanning the gap. The CDR3 has 13 residues. Germline CDR1 SNHLY, CDR2 FYNNEI.

The chain employs TRBV30 and TRBJ1-2; the D is unclear. Per germline, CDR1 GTSNPN and CDR2 SVGIG (reference sequence). The CDR3 has 14 amino acids. Trimming removed 2 bases from V and 2 bases from J, with 12 bases in between. The CDR3 DNA reads TGTGCCTGGAGTCTAGCATCGCGAAACTATGGCTACACCTTC. Amino acid sequence: CAWSLASRNYGYTF.

The rearrangement joins TRBV11-1 to TRBJ2-1, with 15 bases lining up with TRBD2. The V segment lost 4 bases and the J segment 6 bases; nucleotides outside the gene matches: 7. The CDR3 has 17 amino acids. Per germline, CDR1 SGHAT and CDR2 FQDESV (reference sequence). The CDR3 protein is CASSSGLAGGPRNEQFF. The CDR3 DNA is TGTGCCAGCAGCTCAGGACTAGCGGGAGGGCCTCGCAATGAGCAGTTCTTC.

This clone was counted once. The chain links TRBV9 to TRBJ2-3, with D maybe TRBD2 (5 bases). The CDR3 loop spans 17 amino acids. The V and J ends lost 3 bases and 4 bases respectively, with 21 bases between them. Germline-derived CDR1 and CDR2 are SGDLS and YYNGEE. CDR3 protein: CASSAGSRGKGADTQYF. The CDR3 region has the DNA TGTGCCAGCAGCGCGGGTTCAAGAGGGAAGGGAGCAGATACGCAGTATTTT.